This TCR beta chain was sequenced during a study of blood T cell repertoires in COVID-19. Study details: COVID-19 samples from acute and convalescent phases originated in the United States, Italy and Spain. The cDNA or gDNA used as material had been derived from T cells, B-cell-depleted T cells, or PBMCs.

In the authors' workflow: Amplifying reference gene primers gave estimates of nucleated cell counts. The repertoire was sequenced with immunoSEQ multiplex PCR; TCRdb's copy has only in-frame clones and lacks some. D and trimming come from the DNA, and the V and J calls and clone size come from that table. The sample shows around 75,000 clones, 86% of them seen only once. The specimen was peripheral blood. The TCR comes from a man aged 65 to 79 with active COVID-19.

The CDR3 sequence is CASSQGGLQQETQYF. The CDR3, as DNA: TGTGCCAGCAGCCAAGGCGGGCTACAACAAGAGACCCAGTACTTC. The chain carries TRBV4-2 and TRBJ2-5; D possibly corresponds to TRBD2 (5 bases). The CDR3 is made up of 15 amino acids. Germline-derived CDR1 and CDR2 are LGHNA and YNFKEQ. V lost 1 base and J 2 bases, leaving 11 bases between the germline ends.